One and the same sample provided the 31 T cell receptor beta chains below, sequenced in a study of CD8 T cells in ankylosing spondylitis. From the 5' RACE reads, TCRdb called clonotypes with MiXCR, one entry per CDR3 protein. The sample has roughly 120,000 distinct CDR3 sequences, around 15% seen once. Material for sequencing was blood, either unsorted or a sorted T cell fraction (not recorded which). These receptors all stem from a female donor with ankylosing spondylitis or in good health (not recorded which).

Ten or more counts support this clonotype. The chain has TRBV27 and TRBJ1-4; 8 bases are shared with TRBD1. Losses at the gene ends were 5 bases for V and 2 bases for J; bases not matched to a gene: 1. Germline CDR1 and CDR2: MNHEY and SMNVEV (reference sequence). This CDR3 contains 14 residues. The CDR3 DNA is TGTGCCAGCAGTGACAGGGGTACTAATGAAAAACTGTTTTTT. This encodes CASSDRGTNEKLFF. The full variable domain, rest sourced from reference TRBV27 and TRBJ1-4, is EAQVTQNPRYLITVTGKKLTVTCSQNMNHEYMSWYRQDPGLGLRQIYYSMNVEVTDKGDVPEGYKVSRKEKRNFPLILESPSPNQTSLYFCASSDRGTNEKLFFGSGTQLSVL.

The J gene is TRBJ1-4, the V gene TRBV27; D is unresolved. Trimming removed 2 bases at V and 8 bases at J, with 18 bases between. Germline V gene lookup returns CDR1 MNHEY and CDR2 SMNVEV (reference sequence). There are 16 residues in the CDR3. In DNA form, the CDR3 reads TGTGCCAGCAGTTTAACCAGCACCTCACAATTAGAAAAACTGTTTTTT. It codes for CASSLTSTSQLEKLFF.

In this sample, this clonotype turned up many times. The chain combines TRBV5-1 with TRBJ1-6; unclear D gene. This CDR3 contains 15 residues. Germline V gene data show CDR1 as SGHRS and CDR2 as YFSETQ. Trimming took 5 bases from V and 10 from J, leaving 19 bases between them. CDR3 coding DNA: TGCGCCAGCAGGCTCCGGGTCGAAAGGCAATCACCCCTCCACTTT. This sequence encodes CASRLRVERQSPLHF.

This clonotype was recorded at least ten times. The V gene is TRBV3-1, the J gene TRBJ1-1; 8 nucleotides agree with TRBD1. V dropped 5 bases and J dropped 6; count of bases not matched to a gene: 5. The CDR3 has 13 residues. Germline loops: CDR1 LGHDT, CDR2 YNNKEL (reference sequence). CDR3 nucleotide sequence: TGTGCCAGCAGCATGGACAGGGTAGCTGAAGCTTTCTTT. The encoded protein is CASSMDRVAEAFF.

CDR3 DNA sequence: TGTGCCAGCAGCGCGCCACTAGCGGGAGGATTCCAAGAGACCCAGTACTTC. This codes for CASSAPLAGGFQETQYF. This rearrangement joins TRBV9 to TRBJ2-5, with 12 nucleotides matching TRBD2. V trimming: 3 bases; J trimming: 1 base; junction bases outside the gene matches: 7. The CDR3 loop spans 17 amino acids. The V gene's germline CDR1 is SGDLS and CDR2 YYNGEE.

The V gene is TRBV12-3 or TRBV12-4, the J gene TRBJ2-7; D call uncertain. CDR3 length equals 14 residues. Trimming removed 6 bases from V and 3 bases from J, with 15 bases in between. CDR3 protein: CASSPSRRGYEQYF. DNA of the CDR3: TGTGCCAGCAGCCCCTCTCGCAGAGGCTACGAGCAGTACTTC.

This rearrangement joins TRBV28 to TRBJ2-5, with D perhaps given as TRBD1 or TRBD2 (6 bases each). V was shortened by 6 bases and J by 4 bases, with 15 bases between the two germline ends. The V gene's germline CDR1 is MDHEN and CDR2 SYDVKM. CDR3 length: 14 amino acids. This CDR3 reads CASSRGGSGETQYF. CDR3 in DNA: TGTGCCAGCAGCCGAGGGGGGTCGGGAGAGACCCAGTACTTC.

In this sample, this clonotype turned up many times. This rearrangement joins TRBV3-1 to TRBJ2-7; 7 bases align to TRBD2. The germline V gene encodes CDR1 LGHDT and CDR2 YNNKEL (reference sequence). The CDR3 totals 14 residues. The V segment lost 4 bases and the J segment 2 bases; nucleotides outside the gene matches: 5. The CDR3: CASSPWGGAYEQYF. In nucleotides, the CDR3 is TGTGCCAGCAGCCCCTGGGGGGGAGCCTACGAGCAGTACTTC.

V usage is TRBV11-3 and J usage is TRBJ2-1, with 10 bases matching TRBD2. This CDR3 is 15 amino acids long. The V gene's germline CDR1 is SGHNT and CDR2 YENEEA. J gave up 9 bases and V 0 bases, and 5 bases lay outside the gene matches. The CDR3 bases are TGTGCCAGCAGCTTAGAACCTAGCGGGAGAAGTGAGCAGTTCTTC. Translated, it gives CASSLEPSGRSEQFF.

This clonotype has ten or more counts. This chain joins TRBV29-1 and TRBJ2-6; D gene uncertain. Per germline, CDR1 SQVTM and CDR2 ANQGSEA. V was trimmed by 5 bases and J by 5 bases, leaving 31 bases between them. This CDR3 spans 20 amino acids. CDR3 residues: CSVPKVNGKKMETRANVLTF. The CDR3 DNA is TGCAGCGTTCCTAAGGTCAACGGAAAAAAGATGGAGACACGGGCCAACGTCCTGACTTTC.

The chain recombines TRBV6-5 with TRBJ2-7, with 9 bases aligning to TRBD1. The CDR3 contains 14 residues. Per germline, CDR1 MNHEY and CDR2 SVGAGI. The ends lost 4 bases at V and 0 bases at J; junction bases unmatched: 1. This CDR3 reads CASSWDRDSYEQYF. As DNA, the CDR3 is TGTGCCAGCAGTTGGGACAGGGACTCCTACGAGCAGTACTTC.

The CDR3 coding sequence is TGCAGCGTTGAGTGGCGGGAGCTTTGGAATGAGCAGTTCTTC. Translation: CSVEWRELWNEQFF. The rearrangement links TRBV29-1 to TRBJ2-1, with TRBD2 matching over 7 bases. Germline assignment: CDR1 SQVTM and CDR2 ANQGSEA. The CDR3 is 14 residues long. J gave up 7 bases and V 3 bases, and 9 bases lay outside the gene matches.

As concerns this clonotype: Since a much larger clone is just one base distant, this may be a read error. The genes are TRBV7-6 and TRBJ2-3, with TRBD2 identical over 7 bases. This CDR3 spans 15 amino acids. Germline CDR1 reads SGHVS; CDR2 reads FNYEAQ. This chain's CDR3 is CANSLAGDMGDTQYF. CDR3 bases: TGTGCCAACAGCTTAGCGGGCGATATGGGAGATACGCAGTATTTT.

This clonotype has ten or more counts. The chain recombines TRBV4-1 with TRBJ1-5; D not resolved. CDR3 length: 13 amino acids. Trimming left V 1 base short and J 6 bases short, with 7 bases between. From germline, CDR1 is MGHRA and CDR2 YSYEKL. The CDR3 coding sequence is TGCGCCAGCAGCCAAGTCGTTAGTCAGCCCCAGCATTTT. Translation gives CASSQVVSQPQHF.

In the case of this clonotype: This may stem from a read error, because a much larger clone lies one nucleotide away. The CDR3 spells CAVKTAISYNEQFF. The CDR3 region has the DNA TGTGCCGTCAAAACAGCGATCTCCTACAATGAGCAGTTCTTC. The V call is TRBV10-3, the J call TRBJ2-1; no clear D gene. V shed 11 bases and J shed 0 bases, with 14 bases lying between them. The germline gives CDR1 ENHRY, CDR2 SYGVKD. This CDR3 region has 14 residues.

This clonotype was observed a few times. The chain uses TRBV20-1 and TRBJ2-3; 9 bases line up with TRBD2. V shed 0 bases, J shed 3 bases, and the junction held 7 bases outside the gene matches. This CDR3 has 16 amino acids. Germline V gives CDR1 DFQATT, CDR2 SNEGSKA (reference sequence). CDR3 region: CSARDPGSGRTDTQYF. CDR3 in DNA: TGCAGTGCTAGAGATCCTGGTAGCGGGAGAACAGATACGCAGTATTTT.

In this sample, this clonotype turned up a few times. This sequence joins TRBV10-3 and TRBJ2-1; 9 bases match TRBD2. Germline V gives CDR1 ENHRY, CDR2 SYGVKD. V dropped 6 bases and J dropped 8; count of bases not matched to a gene: 2. This CDR3 comprises 12 residues. This CDR3 is CAISAGGDEQFF. Here the CDR3 DNA reads TGTGCCATCAGCGCGGGGGGGGATGAGCAGTTCTTC.

Ten or more counts support this clonotype. The chain uses TRBV7-8 and TRBJ2-7, with D tentatively TRBD2 (6 bases). The V gene's germline CDR1 is SGHVS and CDR2 FQNEAQ. The CDR3 totals 14 residues. V was trimmed by 1 base and J by 4 bases, leaving 11 bases between them. The CDR3, as DNA: TGTGCCAGCAGCTTAGAGGCAGGGAGGTACGAGCAGTACTTC. Translating gives CASSLEAGRYEQYF.

This clonotype was counted many times. The chain joins TRBV29-1 to TRBJ2-1; D is ambiguous. This CDR3 region has 12 residues. Germline CDR1 is SQVTM and CDR2 is ANQGSEA. The V gene lost 6 bases and the J gene lost 0 bases, with 6 bases spanning the gap. The CDR3 DNA sequence: TGCAGCGTGTTAATCTCCTACAATGAGCAGTTCTTC. Translation: CSVLISYNEQFF.

This clonotype has just a few counts. V gene TRBV5-1 combines with J gene TRBJ2-6, with D perhaps TRBD1 (5 bases). The V gene lost 5 bases and the J gene lost 1 base, with 13 bases spanning the gap. From germline, CDR1 is SGHRS and CDR2 YFSETQ. The CDR3 contains 16 residues. CDR3 nucleotides: TGCGCCAGCAGGCCGGGCAGGGTTTCTGGGGCCAACGTCCTGACTTTC. It yields the protein CASRPGRVSGANVLTF.

The V and J genes are TRBV6-5 and TRBJ2-7, with a tentative D call TRBD2 (5 bases). Germline V lookup: CDR1 MNHEY, CDR2 SVGAGI. The V and J ends lost 4 bases and 0 bases respectively, with 13 bases between them. This CDR3 has 15 residues. The CDR3 DNA is TGTGCCAGCAGTTTCTGGACTCCCAGCTCCTACGAGCAGTACTTC. This gives the protein CASSFWTPSSYEQYF.

The chain is built from TRBV27 and TRBJ2-6; 7 bases fit TRBD1. J lost 1 base, V lost 6 bases, and 9 bases had no gene match. Germline assignment: CDR1 MNHEY and CDR2 SMNVEV (reference sequence). The CDR3 length is 17 residues. The CDR3 loop is CASSPDRVSSGANVLTF. CDR3 sequence (DNA): TGTGCCAGCAGCCCCGACAGGGTGTCATCTGGGGCCAACGTCCTGACTTTC.

This chain links TRBV25-1 with TRBJ2-7; D not certain. CDR3 length: 11 amino acids. Trimming shortened V by 3 bases and J by 5 bases, and 5 bases separated the two germline ends. Germline V gene sequence: CDR1 MGHDK, CDR2 SYGVNS. CDR3 sequence (DNA): TGTGCCAGCAGTGATGGTGACGAGCAGTACTTC. Translated, it gives CASSDGDEQYF.

V gene TRBV12-3 or TRBV12-4 combines with J gene TRBJ1-2; possibly TRBD1 for D (5 bases). This CDR3 spans 13 amino acids. V gave up 5 bases and J gave up 7 bases, with 14 bases separating them. The CDR3 DNA sequence: TGTGCCAGCAGTCCCCTCAGGGCCGGTGGCTACACCTTC. It yields the protein CASSPLRAGGYTF.

This sequence joins TRBV10-3 and TRBJ2-3; D is unresolved. The V gene lost 0 bases and the J gene lost 7 bases, with 14 bases spanning the gap. In germline, CDR1 is ENHRY, CDR2 SYGVKD. There are 15 residues in the CDR3. The chain's CDR3 is CAISESGAPHYTQYF. CDR3 DNA sequence: TGTGCCATCAGTGAGTCGGGCGCTCCGCACTATACGCAGTATTTT.

CDR3 loop: CASSLDRWLAVKETQYF. Written as DNA, the CDR3 is TGTGCCAGCAGCTTAGATCGGTGGCTAGCGGTTAAAGAGACCCAGTACTTC. The rearrangement uses TRBV11-2 and TRBJ2-5, with 7 bases identical to TRBD2. Per germline, CDR1 SGHAT and CDR2 FQNNGV. V lost 0 bases and J lost 3; bases outside the gene matches: 10. CDR3 size: 17 residues.

This clonotype showed up many times. One end of the junction fails to match germline, which may point to a read error. V usage is TRBV6-5 and J usage is TRBJ2-7, with no clear D. CDR1 and CDR2 (germline): MNHEY, SVGAGI. The CDR3 extends over 12 amino acids. The CDR3 DNA reads TGTGCCAGCGGTTACAGCGTTCACGAGCAGTACTTC. Its protein is CASGYSVHEQYF.

This clonotype was seen at least ten times. The chain employs TRBV5-1 and TRBJ2-1, with 7 bases aligning to TRBD1. This CDR3 has 15 amino acids. Germline CDR1 is SGHRS and CDR2 is YFSETQ. Losses at the gene ends were 0 bases for V and 4 bases for J; bases not matched to a gene: 4. The CDR3 DNA sequence: TGCGCCAGCAGCTTGGCCGGGACAGATTACAATGAGCAGTTCTTC. Translating gives CASSLAGTDYNEQFF.

This clonotype appeared a few times. This chain joins TRBV19 and TRBJ2-3, with D possibly being TRBD2 (6 bases). With 6 bases removed from V and 0 bases from J, the gap between germline ends came to 13 bases. CDR3 length: 15 amino acids. Germline V gene lookup returns CDR1 LNHDA and CDR2 SQIVND (reference sequence). The CDR3 DNA reads as TGTGCCAGTAGGGAGCGGGCGTATAGCACAGATACGCAGTATTTT. Amino acid sequence: CASRERAYSTDTQYF.

The chain combines TRBV25-1 with TRBJ2-3; either TRBD1 or TRBD2 may supply D (5 bases each). The CDR3 contains 13 residues. V was pared by 6 bases and J by 5 bases, with 12 bases between. In germline, CDR1 is MGHDK, CDR2 SYGVNS. The CDR3 DNA reads TGTGCCAGCAGCACCGGGACGCGAGATACGCAGTATTTT. Residues: CASSTGTRDTQYF.

This clonotype was recorded at least ten times. This sequence joins TRBV4-2 and TRBJ2-1, with TRBD2 identical over 8 bases. The V segment lost 1 base and the J segment 4 bases; nucleotides outside the gene matches: 3. The germline V gene has CDR1 LGHNA and CDR2 YNFKEQ. The CDR3 is made up of 15 amino acids. CDR3 loop: CASSQGRGEYNEQFF. The CDR3 DNA reads as TGTGCCAGCAGCCAAGGGCGGGGGGAATACAATGAGCAGTTCTTC.